These 24 T cell receptor beta chains share one sample of origin, sequenced in a study of blood T cell repertoires in COVID-19. The table came from immunoSEQ multiplex PCR; TCRdb's copy has only in-frame clones and leaves some out. The sample lists hundreds of thousands of clones, 89% occurring once. Material for sequencing was PBMCs or T cells enriched from blood (not recorded which). These receptors all stem from a woman aged 25 to 39 with acute COVID-19.

The rearrangement joins TRBV5-8 to TRBJ1-4; no definite D call. The CDR3 has 15 residues. Germline CDR1 and CDR2: SGHTS and YDEGEE. V was pared by 0 bases and J by 0 bases, with 6 bases between. The chain's CDR3 is CASSLGSSTNEKLFF. The CDR3 nucleotides read TGTGCCAGCAGCTTGGGTTCATCAACTAATGAAAAACTGTTTTTT.

This chain connects TRBV9 to TRBJ1-2; weak D call: TRBD1 (6 bases). The germline CDR1 and CDR2 sequences are SGDLS and YYNGEE. This CDR3 contains 14 residues. Trimming stripped 3 bases from V and 4 bases from J, with 13 bases between. CDR3 residues: CASSGAQGAYGYTF. The DNA for the CDR3 is TGTGCCAGCAGCGGAGCACAGGGCGCCTATGGCTACACCTTC.

This chain joins TRBV3-1 (or the pseudogene TRBV3-2) and TRBJ2-7; unclear D gene. The CDR3 is made up of 15 amino acids. From germline, CDR1 is LGHDT and CDR2 YNNKEL (reference sequence). Trimming took off 0 bases at V and 0 bases at J, with 9 bases between the two ends. The CDR3 sequence: CASSQDLSLSYEQYF. CDR3 DNA: TGTGCCAGCAGCCAAGATCTGAGTCTCTCCTACGAGCAGTACTTC.

This clone is a singleton in its sample. The V call is TRBV5-5, the J call TRBJ1-5; perhaps TRBD1 as D (5 bases). The germline V gene has CDR1 SGHKS and CDR2 YYEKEE (reference sequence). V gave up 0 bases and J gave up 5 bases, with 12 bases separating them. CDR3 length: 15 residues. The CDR3 here is CASSLGRQPYQPQHF. Written as DNA, the CDR3 is TGTGCCAGCAGCTTGGGACGACAGCCCTATCAGCCCCAGCATTTT.

V gene TRBV6-5 combines with J gene TRBJ2-7; TRBD1 matches 7 bases. With V trimmed by 0 bases and J by 4 bases, 3 bases remained unmatched. The CDR3 is 14 amino acids. Germline V gene lookup returns CDR1 MNHEY and CDR2 SVGAGI. The CDR3 bases are TGTGCCAGCAGTTACTCGGCAGGGGGATACGAGCAGTACTTC. As protein: CASSYSAGGYEQYF.

The J gene is TRBJ2-3, the V gene TRBV18; D is unresolved. The CDR3 totals 15 residues. Trimming took off 6 bases at V and 0 bases at J, with 13 bases between the two ends. Germline CDR1 KGHSH, CDR2 LQKENI. The CDR3: CASSPSFSSTDTQYF. The CDR3 bases are TGTGCCAGCTCTCCGAGTTTCTCTAGCACAGATACGCAGTATTTT. The whole variable domain, remainder taken from reference TRBV18 and TRBJ2-3, is NAGVMQNPRHLVRRRGQEARLRCSPMKGHSHVYWYRQLPEEGLKFMVYLQKENIIDESGMPKERFSAEFPKEGPSILRIQQVVRGDSAAYFCASSPSFSSTDTQYFGPGTRLTVL.

The chain recombines TRBV30 with TRBJ1-1; D is undetermined. CDR3 size: 14 residues. The germline gives CDR1 GTSNPN, CDR2 SVGIG (reference sequence). Trimming cost V 4 bases and J 0 bases, with 12 bases left between them. The CDR3 is CAWTNPPMNTEAFF. The CDR3 DNA reads as TGTGCCTGGACTAATCCGCCGATGAACACTGAAGCTTTCTTT.

The chain carries TRBV19 and TRBJ1-2; 10 bases are shared with TRBD1. V gave up 5 bases and J gave up 7 bases; unmatched junction bases: 7. This CDR3 contains 14 residues. Germline V gene sequence: CDR1 LNHDA, CDR2 SQIVND (reference sequence). CDR3 sequence: CASSVTGGAVGYTF. The CDR3 bases are TGTGCCAGTAGTGTGACAGGGGGCGCGGTTGGCTACACCTTC.

The chain carries TRBV27 and TRBJ2-4, with a weak D call TRBD1 (5 bases). The V end was cut by 5 bases, the J end by 0 bases, with 8 bases between. CDR1 is MNHEY and CDR2 is SMNVEV in the germline V gene (reference sequence). The CDR3 extends over 14 amino acids. The CDR3 spells CASSDSVAKNIQYF. The CDR3 nucleotides read TGTGCCAGCAGTGACAGCGTAGCCAAAAACATTCAGTACTTC.

The genes are TRBV14 and TRBJ1-2; 7 bases line up with TRBD1. The CDR3 consists of 17 residues. Germline values: CDR1 SGHDN, CDR2 FVKESK. Trimming took 3 bases from V and 1 from J; bases not matched to a gene: 11. The CDR3 bases are TGTGCCAGCAGCCATTCGGCCCGGGACAGCTATAACTATGGCTACACCTTC. Translated: CASSHSARDSYNYGYTF.

The V call is TRBV4-1, the J call TRBJ2-2; the D gene is possibly TRBD1 (5 bases). From germline, CDR1 is MGHRA and CDR2 YSYEKL. Trimming removed 2 bases at V and 4 bases at J, with 8 bases between. The CDR3 runs to 14 residues. The CDR3 loop is CASSQPTVTGELFF. The CDR3 bases are TGCGCCAGCAGCCAACCGACAGTCACCGGGGAGCTGTTTTTT.

The chain is built from TRBV18 and TRBJ1-4; D not resolved. The germline V gene encodes CDR1 KGHSH and CDR2 LQKENI. V dropped 3 bases and J dropped 3 bases, with 11 bases sitting between them. The CDR3 extends over 15 amino acids. This CDR3 reads CASSPSNSPNEKLFF. DNA of the CDR3: TGTGCCAGCTCACCCTCAAACAGCCCTAATGAAAAACTGTTTTTT.

The chain joins TRBV5-6 to TRBJ1-2; D unresolved. From germline, CDR1 is SGHDT and CDR2 YYEEEE. The CDR3 totals 12 residues. V gave up 1 base and J gave up 7 bases, with 8 bases separating them. The CDR3 sequence is CASSLPELGYTF. CDR3 coding DNA: TGTGCCAGCAGCTTGCCGGAGCTTGGCTACACCTTC.

The chain employs TRBV11-2 and TRBJ1-5; 8 nucleotides line up with TRBD1. V shed 5 bases and J 3 bases; nucleotides not matched to a gene: 3. This CDR3 spans 14 amino acids. CDR1 is SGHAT, CDR2 FQNNGV, per germline. CDR3 in amino acids: CASSRTGTNQPQHF. CDR3 DNA: TGTGCCAGCAGCCGGACAGGGACCAATCAGCCCCAGCATTTT.

The rearrangement joins TRBV2 to TRBJ2-2; weak D call: TRBD1 (6 bases). The CDR3 is made up of 14 amino acids. V lost 6 bases and J 2 bases, leaving 10 bases between the germline ends. The germline gives CDR1 SNHLY, CDR2 FYNNEI. Written as DNA, the CDR3 is TGTGCCAGCAGACAGGGTGTAAACACCGGGGAGCTGTTTTTT. Translating gives CASRQGVNTGELFF.

The chain couples TRBV5-4 to TRBJ1-4, with TRBD1 matching 7 bases. This CDR3 is 15 amino acids long. The germline gives CDR1 SGHNT, CDR2 YYREEE (reference sequence). After removal of 1 base from V and 3 bases from J, the junction contained 3 bases not matched to a gene. Here the CDR3 reads CASSLMTGSNEKLFF. Written as DNA, the CDR3 is TGTGCCAGCAGCTTGATGACAGGGTCTAATGAAAAACTGTTTTTT.

The chain is built from TRBV2 and TRBJ1-2, with D uncertain. Per germline, CDR1 SNHLY and CDR2 FYNNEI. The CDR3 spans 14 residues. V was shortened by 2 bases and J by 7 bases, with 14 bases between the two germline ends. The DNA for the CDR3 is TGTGCCAGCAGTGAACTTTCGCCGGTCTCTGGCTACACCTTC. As protein: CASSELSPVSGYTF.

The genes are TRBV7-8 and TRBJ1-1; D is undetermined. This CDR3 is 15 amino acids long. The V and J ends lost 4 bases and 1 base respectively, with 13 bases between them. CDR1 is SGHVS, CDR2 FQNEAQ, per germline. The CDR3 DNA reads TGTGCCAGCAGCTCCTTGGACTCGCCGAACACTGAAGCTTTCTTT. Translation gives CASSSLDSPNTEAFF.

V is TRBV28 and J is TRBJ2-3; a possible D gene is TRBD2 (7 bases). Trimming removed 6 bases at V and 4 bases at J, with 17 bases between. The CDR3 is 15 residues long. Germline V gene data show CDR1 as MDHEN and CDR2 as SYDVKM. This CDR3 reads CASSSPGGRADTQYF. The CDR3 DNA reads as TGTGCCAGCAGCTCCCCGGGGGGCCGGGCAGATACGCAGTATTTT.

This clone showed up just once. The rearrangement joins TRBV7-9 to TRBJ1-4; the D gene is possibly TRBD1 (6 bases). Deletions cut 5 bases from V and 3 bases from J, with 13 bases between. The germline V gene has CDR1 SEHNR and CDR2 FQNEAQ (reference sequence). The length of the CDR3 is 15 residues. This CDR3 is CASSNLTGPNEKLFF. The CDR3 region has the DNA TGTGCCAGCAGCAATCTGACAGGTCCTAATGAAAAACTGTTTTTT. The entire variable domain, with the rest obtained from reference TRBV7-9 and TRBJ1-4, is as follows: DTGVSQNPRHKITKRGQNVTFRCDPISEHNRLYWYRQTLGQGPEFLTYFQNEAQLEKSRLLSDRFSAERPKGSFSTLEIQRTEQGDSAMYLCASSNLTGPNEKLFFGSGTQLSVL.

The CDR3 here is CASSPAARGSYEQYF. DNA for the CDR3: TGTGCCAGCAGCCCCGCCGCTCGCGGCTCCTACGAGCAGTACTTC. The chain uses TRBV14 and TRBJ2-7, with D hard to call. The V and J ends lost 4 bases and 0 bases respectively, with 13 bases between them. The CDR3 runs to 15 residues. Germline CDR1 SGHDN, CDR2 FVKESK.

This chain uses TRBV2 with TRBJ2-5; 8 bases line up with TRBD1. CDR3 length: 14 amino acids. CDR1 is SNHLY, CDR2 FYNNEI, per germline. With V trimmed by 8 bases and J by 2 bases, 7 bases remained unmatched. In nucleotides, the CDR3 is TGTGCCAGCCAGACAGGGGTCCGACAAGAGACCCAGTACTTC. Encoded protein: CASQTGVRQETQYF.

The chain carries TRBV7-3 and TRBJ2-7, with D hard to call. V was pared by 2 bases and J by 3 bases, with 8 bases between. The CDR3 is 13 amino acids. Germline values: CDR1 SGHTA, CDR2 FQGTGA. CDR3 amino acids: CASSLGPLYEQYF. CDR3 in DNA: TGTGCCAGCAGCTTAGGGCCGCTCTACGAGCAGTACTTC.

The chain combines TRBV28 with TRBJ1-4; 8 bases are shared with TRBD1. Germline CDR1 is MDHEN and CDR2 is SYDVKM. This CDR3 has 15 residues. The junction had 5 bases not matched to a gene; V was cut back by 5 bases and J by 3 bases. In DNA, the CDR3 is TGTGCCAGCAGTCCAGGGGGCGCTTCTAATGAAAAACTGTTTTTT. It yields the protein CASSPGGASNEKLFF.